The T cell receptor beta chain described here comes from a study of blood T cell repertoires in COVID-19. Study as a whole: Samples representing acute and convalescent COVID-19 were sourced from the United States, Italy and Spain. Sample material is recorded as cDNA or gDNA derived from T cells, B-cell-depleted T cells, or PBMCs.

Libraries were prepared by immunoSEQ multiplex PCR; TCRdb keeps only in-frame clonotypes and omits some of them. This table holds 150,000 to 200,000 clones, approximately 89% found once. The CDR3 is made up of 13 amino acids. The V and J ends lost 3 bases and 5 bases, in that order; junction bases with no gene match: 1. Per the germline V gene, CDR1 is LGHNT and CDR2 is FRNRAP. The chain joins TRBV12-5 to TRBJ2-5, with 9 bases aligning to TRBD2. The specimen was peripheral blood. This receptor was obtained from a man in his 70s with acute or convalescent COVID-19. CDR3 sequence: CASGFSGGETQYF. DNA of the CDR3: TGTGCTAGTGGTTTTAGCGGGGGTGAGACCCAGTACTTC.